Detailed here is one T cell receptor beta chain. Its cognate antigen is unknown. TCRdb processed the 5' RACE reads anew with MiXCR; each CDR3 protein has one entry. The data contain a few hundred thousand distinct CDR3 sequences, less than 25% of them singletons. This record comes from a study of CD8 T cells in ankylosing spondylitis. Study-level points and caveats: Characteristic, it appeared, of ankylosing spondylitis blood was a TCR beta motif of several highly homologous variants. Past studies reported some motif variants in reactive arthritis synovial fluid and blood.

This CDR3 is 14 amino acids long. Per the germline V gene, CDR1 is MDHEN and CDR2 is SYDVKM. V dropped 3 bases and J dropped 3 bases, with 9 bases sitting between them. The V gene is TRBV28, the J gene TRBJ1-3; no clear D. The TCR was taken from a female donor with ankylosing spondylitis or in good health (not recorded which). Input material: blood, either unsorted or a sorted T cell fraction (not recorded which). The CDR3 sequence is CASSFLGSGNTIYF. The CDR3 DNA reads as TGTGCCAGCAGTTTCCTAGGAAGTGGAAACACCATATATTTT. Variable domain in full (rest from reference TRBV28 and TRBJ1-3): DVKVTQSSRYLVKRTGEKVFLECVQDMDHENMFWYRQDPGLGLRLIYFSYDVKMKEKGDIPEGYSVSREKKERFSLILESASTNQTSMYLCASSFLGSGNTIYFGEGSWLTVV.